This TCR beta chain originates from a study of shared clonotypes between healthy human individuals. Germline lookup yields CDR1 SQVTM and CDR2 ANQGSEA. Losses at the gene ends were 2 bases for V and 3 bases for J; bases not matched to a gene: 1. The CDR3 is 12 residues long. Sequencing used immunoSEQ multiplex PCR; TCRdb keeps in-frame clones, though not all of them. The sample records more than 2 million clones, 85% to 95% being singletons. Sequencing used naive CD4+ T cells sorted from blood. Subset meaning: CD45RA+ positively selected. This chain uses TRBV29-1 with TRBJ2-7; 7 bases fit TRBD1. This receptor was identified in a man aged 18 to 30 in good health. The CDR3 loop is CSVETGVYEQYF. The CDR3 coding sequence is TGCAGCGTTGAAACAGGGGTCTACGAGCAGTACTTC.